This TCR beta chain is from a study of blood T cell repertoires in COVID-19. Only in-frame clones appear in the TCRdb table, and some are missing; sequencing was by immunoSEQ multiplex PCR. There are about 68,000 clones in the sample; approximately 90% occur only once, and around 3.6% lies in the top ten. The sequencing sample was made of peripheral blood. The sequence derives from a woman aged 45-60 years with COVID-19, enrolled during active disease.

The CDR3 region has the DNA TGCAGTGCAGCCGCGGTCACTGAAGCTTTCTTT. Protein sequence: CSAAAVTEAFF. The chain combines TRBV20-1 with TRBJ1-1; unclear D gene. In germline, CDR1 is DFQATT, CDR2 SNEGSKA (reference sequence). This CDR3 has 11 amino acids. Trimming took 6 bases from V and 4 from J, leaving 9 bases between them.